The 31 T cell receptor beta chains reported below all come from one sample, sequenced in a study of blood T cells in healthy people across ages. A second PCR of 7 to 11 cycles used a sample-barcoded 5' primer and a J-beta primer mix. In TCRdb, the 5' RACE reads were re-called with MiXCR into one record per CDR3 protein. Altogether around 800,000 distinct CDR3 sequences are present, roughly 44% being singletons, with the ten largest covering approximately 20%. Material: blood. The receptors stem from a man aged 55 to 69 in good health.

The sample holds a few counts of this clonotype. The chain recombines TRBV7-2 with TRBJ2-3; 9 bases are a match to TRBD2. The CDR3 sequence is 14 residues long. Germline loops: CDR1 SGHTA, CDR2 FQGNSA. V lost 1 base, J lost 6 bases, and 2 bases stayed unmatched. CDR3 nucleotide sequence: TGTGCCAGCAGCTTAGGCGGGGGGGAGGATACGCAGTATTTT. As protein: CASSLGGGEDTQYF.

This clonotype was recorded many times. The CDR3 here is CASAPFMWSHEQFF. Written as DNA, the CDR3 is TGTGCCAGCGCCCCCTTTATGTGGTCTCATGAGCAGTTCTTC. The rearrangement joins TRBV3-1 to TRBJ2-1; D gene unclear. The CDR3 runs 14 residues. CDR1 and CDR2 from the germline V gene are LGHDT and YNNKEL (reference sequence). V dropped 8 bases and J dropped 8 bases, with 19 bases sitting between them.

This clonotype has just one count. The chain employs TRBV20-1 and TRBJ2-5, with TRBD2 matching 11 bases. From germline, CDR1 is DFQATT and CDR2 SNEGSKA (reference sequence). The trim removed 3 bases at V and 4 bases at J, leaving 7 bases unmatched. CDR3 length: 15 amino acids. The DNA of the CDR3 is TGCAGTGCTAGTGACGCCGGGACTAGCGGAGAGACCCAGTACTTC. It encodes CSASDAGTSGETQYF.

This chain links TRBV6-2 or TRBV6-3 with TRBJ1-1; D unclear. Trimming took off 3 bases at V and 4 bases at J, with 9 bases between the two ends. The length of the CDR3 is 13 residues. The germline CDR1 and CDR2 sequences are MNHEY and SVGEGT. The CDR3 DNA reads TGTGCCAGCAGTTATGGAAGAGGCACTGAAGCTTTCTTT. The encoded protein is CASSYGRGTEAFF.

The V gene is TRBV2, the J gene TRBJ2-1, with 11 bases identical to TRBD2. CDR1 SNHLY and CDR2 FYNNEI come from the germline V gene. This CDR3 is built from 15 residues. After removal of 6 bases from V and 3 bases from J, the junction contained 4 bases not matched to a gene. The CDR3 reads CASRLAGGIYNEQFF. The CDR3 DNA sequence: TGTGCCAGCAGGTTAGCGGGGGGGATCTACAATGAGCAGTTCTTC.

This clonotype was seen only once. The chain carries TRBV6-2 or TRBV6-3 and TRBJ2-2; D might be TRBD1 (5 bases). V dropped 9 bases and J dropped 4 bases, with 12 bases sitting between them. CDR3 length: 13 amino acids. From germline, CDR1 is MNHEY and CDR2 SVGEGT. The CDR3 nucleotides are TGTGCCAGTAAGGGGTCGGGCACCGGGGAGCTGTTTTTT. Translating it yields CASKGSGTGELFF.

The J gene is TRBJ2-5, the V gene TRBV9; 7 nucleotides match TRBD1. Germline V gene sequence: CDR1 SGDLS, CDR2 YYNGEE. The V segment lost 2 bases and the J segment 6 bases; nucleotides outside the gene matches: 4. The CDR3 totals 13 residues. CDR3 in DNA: TGTGCCAGCAGCGTCACAGGGGTAAAGACCCAGTACTTC. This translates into CASSVTGVKTQYF. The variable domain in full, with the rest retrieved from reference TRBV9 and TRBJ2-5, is DSGVTQTPKHLITATGQRVTLRCSPRSGDLSVYWYQQSLDQGLQFLIQYYNGEERAKGNILERFSAQQFPDLHSELNLSSLELGDSALYFCASSVTGVKTQYFGPGTRLLVL.

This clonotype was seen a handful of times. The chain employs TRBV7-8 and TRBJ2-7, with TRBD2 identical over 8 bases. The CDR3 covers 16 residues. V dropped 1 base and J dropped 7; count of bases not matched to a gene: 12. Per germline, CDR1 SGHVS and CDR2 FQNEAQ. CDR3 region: CASSLVRRLAGPEQYF. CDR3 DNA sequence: TGTGCCAGCAGCTTAGTACGCCGGCTAGCGGGTCCGGAGCAGTACTTC.

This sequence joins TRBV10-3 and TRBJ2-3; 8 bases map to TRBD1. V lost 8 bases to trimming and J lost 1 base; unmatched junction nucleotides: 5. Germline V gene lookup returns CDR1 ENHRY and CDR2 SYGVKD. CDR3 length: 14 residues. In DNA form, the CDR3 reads TGTGCCATCGACAGGGGAGAAGGCACAGATACGCAGTATTTT. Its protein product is CAIDRGEGTDTQYF.

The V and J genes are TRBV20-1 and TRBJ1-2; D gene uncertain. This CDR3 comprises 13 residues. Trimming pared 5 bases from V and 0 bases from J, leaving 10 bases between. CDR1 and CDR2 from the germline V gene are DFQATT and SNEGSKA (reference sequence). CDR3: CSAVGNTNYGYTF. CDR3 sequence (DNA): TGCAGTGCTGTGGGGAATACTAACTATGGCTACACCTTC.

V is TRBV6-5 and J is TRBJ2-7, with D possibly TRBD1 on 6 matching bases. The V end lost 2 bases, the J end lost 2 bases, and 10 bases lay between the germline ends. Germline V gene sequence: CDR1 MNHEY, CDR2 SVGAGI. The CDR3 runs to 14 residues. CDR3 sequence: CASSYDEGAYEQYF. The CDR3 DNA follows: TGTGCCAGCAGTTACGACGAGGGGGCCTACGAGCAGTACTTC.

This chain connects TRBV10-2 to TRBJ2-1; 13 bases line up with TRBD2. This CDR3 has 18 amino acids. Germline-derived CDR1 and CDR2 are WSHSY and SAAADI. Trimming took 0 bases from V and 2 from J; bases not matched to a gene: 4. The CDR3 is CASSESWTSGGTYNEQFF. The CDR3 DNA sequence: TGCGCCAGCAGTGAGTCTTGGACTAGCGGGGGTACCTACAATGAGCAGTTCTTC.

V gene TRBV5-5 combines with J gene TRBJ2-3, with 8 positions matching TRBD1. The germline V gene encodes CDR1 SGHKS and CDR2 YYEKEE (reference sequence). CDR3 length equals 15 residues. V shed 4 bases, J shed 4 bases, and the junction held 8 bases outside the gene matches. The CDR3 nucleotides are TGTGCCAGCAGCCTTTCGACAGGGGTTGCAGATACGCAGTATTTT. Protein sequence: CASSLSTGVADTQYF.

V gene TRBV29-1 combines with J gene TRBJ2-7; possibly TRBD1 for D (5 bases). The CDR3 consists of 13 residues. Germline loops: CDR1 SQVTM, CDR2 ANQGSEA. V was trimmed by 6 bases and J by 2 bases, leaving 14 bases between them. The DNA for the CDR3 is TGCAGCGTCCCAGGGATCACTACCTACGAGCAGTACTTC. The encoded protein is CSVPGITTYEQYF.

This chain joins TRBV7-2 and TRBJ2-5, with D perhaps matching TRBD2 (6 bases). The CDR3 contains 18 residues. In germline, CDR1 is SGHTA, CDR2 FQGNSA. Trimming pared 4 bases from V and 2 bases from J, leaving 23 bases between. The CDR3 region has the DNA TGTGCCAGCAGCTACACAGCAACAGGACTATCGAGTCAAGAGACCCAGTACTTC. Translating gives CASSYTATGLSSQETQYF.

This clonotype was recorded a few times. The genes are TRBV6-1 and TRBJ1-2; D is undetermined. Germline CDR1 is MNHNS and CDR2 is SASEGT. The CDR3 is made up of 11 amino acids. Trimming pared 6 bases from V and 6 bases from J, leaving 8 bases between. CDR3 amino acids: CASRGGHGYTF. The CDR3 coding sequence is TGTGCCAGCAGGGGTGGCCATGGCTACACCTTC.

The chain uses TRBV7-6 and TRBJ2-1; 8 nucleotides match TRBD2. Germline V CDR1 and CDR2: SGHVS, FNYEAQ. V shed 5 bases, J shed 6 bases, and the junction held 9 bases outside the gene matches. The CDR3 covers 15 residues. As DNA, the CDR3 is TGTGCCAGCAGCACACAAGCGGGGGTGATCAATGAGCAGTTCTTC. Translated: CASSTQAGVINEQFF. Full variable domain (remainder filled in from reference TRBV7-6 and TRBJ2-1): GAGVSQSPRYKVTKRGQDVALRCDPISGHVSLYWYRQALGQGPEFLTYFNYEAQQDKSGLPNDRFSAERPEGSISTLTIQRTEQRDSAMYRCASSTQAGVINEQFFGPGTRLTVL.

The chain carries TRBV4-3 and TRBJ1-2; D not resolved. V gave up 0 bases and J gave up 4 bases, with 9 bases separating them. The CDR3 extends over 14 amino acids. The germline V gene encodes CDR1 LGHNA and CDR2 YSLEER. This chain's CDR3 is CASSQDRALYGYTF. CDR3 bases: TGCGCCAGCAGCCAAGATCGGGCCCTCTATGGCTACACCTTC.

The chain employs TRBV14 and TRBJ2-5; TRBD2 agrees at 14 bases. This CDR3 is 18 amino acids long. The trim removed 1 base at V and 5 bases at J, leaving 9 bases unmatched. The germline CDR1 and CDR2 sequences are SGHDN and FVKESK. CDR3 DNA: TGTGCCAGCAGCCAAGGGTGGACTAGCGGGGGGATTTCGGAGACCCAGTACTTC. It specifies CASSQGWTSGGISETQYF.

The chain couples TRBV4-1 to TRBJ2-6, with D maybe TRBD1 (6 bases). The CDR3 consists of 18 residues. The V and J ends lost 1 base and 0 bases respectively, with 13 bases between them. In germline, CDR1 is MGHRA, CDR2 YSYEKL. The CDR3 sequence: CASSQGAGALSGANVLTF. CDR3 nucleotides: TGCGCCAGCAGCCAAGGGGCAGGGGCGCTCTCTGGGGCCAACGTCCTGACTTTC.

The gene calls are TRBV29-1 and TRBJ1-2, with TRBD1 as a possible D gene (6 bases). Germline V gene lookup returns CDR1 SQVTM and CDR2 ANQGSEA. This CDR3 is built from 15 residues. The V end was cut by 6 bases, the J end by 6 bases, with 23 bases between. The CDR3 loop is CSVYIDRKRGDGYTF. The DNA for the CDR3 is TGCAGCGTCTACATCGACAGGAAAAGGGGGGATGGCTACACCTTC.

The CDR3 loop is CASKPGTGTREQYF. For the CDR3, the DNA is TGTGCCAGCAAACCGGGGACAGGAACGAGGGAGCAGTACTTC. The V and J genes are TRBV6-2 or TRBV6-3 and TRBJ2-4; 8 bases line up with TRBD1. The CDR3 has 14 amino acids. Germline V gives CDR1 MNHEY, CDR2 SVGEGT. Trimming cost V 7 bases and J 13 bases; bases outside gene matches: 15.

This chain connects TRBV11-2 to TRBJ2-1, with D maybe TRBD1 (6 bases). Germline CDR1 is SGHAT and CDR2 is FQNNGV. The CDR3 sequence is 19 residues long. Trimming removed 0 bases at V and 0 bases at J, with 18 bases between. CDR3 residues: CASSLDLRGQPNSYNEQFF. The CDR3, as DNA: TGTGCCAGCAGCTTAGATCTGAGGGGACAACCAAACTCCTACAATGAGCAGTTCTTC.

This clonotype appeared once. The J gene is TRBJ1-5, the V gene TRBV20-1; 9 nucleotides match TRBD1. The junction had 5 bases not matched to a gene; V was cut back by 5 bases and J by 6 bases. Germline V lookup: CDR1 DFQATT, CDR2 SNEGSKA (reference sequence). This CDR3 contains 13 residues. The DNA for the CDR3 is TGCAGTGCTGGGGACAGGGCAAGTCAGCCCCAGCATTTT. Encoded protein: CSAGDRASQPQHF.

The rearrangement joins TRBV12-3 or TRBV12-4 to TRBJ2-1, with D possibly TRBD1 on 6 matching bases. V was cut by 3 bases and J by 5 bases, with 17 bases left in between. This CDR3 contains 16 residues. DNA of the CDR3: TGTGCCAGCAGTTTCGTAAAGACAGGCCCGCACAATGAGCAGTTCTTC. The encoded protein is CASSFVKTGPHNEQFF.

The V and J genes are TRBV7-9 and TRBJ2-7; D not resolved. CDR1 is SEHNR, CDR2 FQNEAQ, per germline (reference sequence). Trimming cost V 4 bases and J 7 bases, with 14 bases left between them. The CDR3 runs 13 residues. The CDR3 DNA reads TGTGCCAGCAGCTCTGGACCGCCCTGGGAGCAGTACTTC. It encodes CASSSGPPWEQYF. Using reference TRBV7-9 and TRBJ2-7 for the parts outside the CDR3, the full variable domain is DTGVSQNPRHKITKRGQNVTFRCDPISEHNRLYWYRQTLGQGPEFLTYFQNEAQLEKSRLLSDRFSAERPKGSFSTLEIQRTEQGDSAMYLCASSSGPPWEQYFGPGTRLTVT.

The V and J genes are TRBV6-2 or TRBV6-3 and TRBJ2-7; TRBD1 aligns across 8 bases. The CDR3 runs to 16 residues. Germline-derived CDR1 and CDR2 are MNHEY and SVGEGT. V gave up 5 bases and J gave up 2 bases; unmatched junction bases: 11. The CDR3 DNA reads TGTGCCAGCAGTAGTTCCGGGACAGGCAAAACCTACGAGCAGTACTTC. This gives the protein CASSSSGTGKTYEQYF.

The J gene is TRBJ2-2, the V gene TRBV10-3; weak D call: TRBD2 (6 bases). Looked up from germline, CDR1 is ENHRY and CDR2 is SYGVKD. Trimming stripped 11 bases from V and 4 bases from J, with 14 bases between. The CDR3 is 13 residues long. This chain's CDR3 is CALRDSGTGELFF. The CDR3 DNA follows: TGTGCCCTCCGGGACTCGGGCACCGGGGAGCTGTTTTTT.

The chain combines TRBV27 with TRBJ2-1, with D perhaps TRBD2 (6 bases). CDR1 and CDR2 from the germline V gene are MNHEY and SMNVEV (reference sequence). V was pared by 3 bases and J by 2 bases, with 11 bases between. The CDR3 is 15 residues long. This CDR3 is CASSFSEGAYNEQFF. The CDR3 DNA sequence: TGTGCCAGCAGTTTCTCGGAGGGCGCCTACAATGAGCAGTTCTTC.

CDR3 coding DNA: TGCGCCACCGTTTTAGCGGATACGCAGTATTTT. As protein: CATVLADTQYF. This rearrangement joins TRBV10-2 to TRBJ2-3, with D perhaps matching TRBD2 (5 bases). V lost 10 bases, J lost 6 bases, and 11 bases lay in between. The germline V gene encodes CDR1 WSHSY and CDR2 SAAADI. This CDR3 is 11 amino acids long.

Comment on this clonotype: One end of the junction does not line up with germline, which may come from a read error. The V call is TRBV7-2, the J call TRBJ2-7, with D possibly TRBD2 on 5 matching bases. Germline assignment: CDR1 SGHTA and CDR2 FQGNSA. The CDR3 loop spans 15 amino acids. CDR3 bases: TGTGCCAACAGCTTAGCGATTTTAGAGTCCTACGAGCAGTACTTC. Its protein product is CANSLAILESYEQYF.